This T cell receptor beta chain is from a study of beta chain features in type 1 diabetes. This clone was recorded a few times. The CDR3 loop spans 13 amino acids. The V end was cut by 0 bases, the J end by 6 bases, with 7 bases between. Germline V gene sequence: CDR1 LGHNA, CDR2 YNFKEQ. Each of the CD4+ naive, central memory, regulatory and stem cell-like memory populations was sorted via CD45RO/CCR7/CD25/CD127/CD95/CD27. The study reverse transcribed the entire isolated RNA, so it sequenced expressed TCRB transcripts. Some clones are missing from TCRdb's copy, which holds only in-frame ones; the method was immunoSEQ multiplex PCR. The data hold 150,000 to 200,000 clones, with approximately 9.9% observed a single time.

This TCR derives from a woman aged 18-29 years in good health. This chain joins TRBV4-2 and TRBJ2-3; D is possibly TRBD2 (5 bases). The sample taken for sequencing was central memory CD4+ T cells from blood. The DNA of the CDR3 is TGTGCCAGCAGCCAAGATGGGAGTGATACGCAGTATTTT. Residues: CASSQDGSDTQYF.